This T cell receptor (beta chain) was recorded in a study of T cells in Graves' hyperthyroidism and ophthalmopathy. Study results and limitations: Most expanded thyroid clonotypes above 0.001 recurred in blood.

Trimming left V 4 bases short and J 2 bases short, with 16 bases between. This CDR3 is built from 15 residues. Germline-derived CDR1 and CDR2 are SGHKS and YYEKEE (reference sequence). Each ophthalmopathy patient scored at least 3 on the Clinical Activity Score and at least 4 on NOSPECS grade, with duration under 3 months. A word on this clonotype: The antigen remains undetermined.

What was amplified from RNA transcripts were TCR beta CDR3 regions. The HTBI set primed first-round TCR CDR3 RT-PCR. TCRdb called the multiplex PCR reads again in MiXCR, with one record for every CDR3 protein. The sample shows around 490,000 distinct CDR3 sequences, about 20% of them seen only once. This chain uses TRBV5-5 with TRBJ2-7, with D possibly TRBD1 on 6 matching bases. The sequence was collected from a man in his forties with Graves' ophthalmopathy. Input material: blood. CDR3 nucleotide sequence: TGTGCCAGCAGCGACCTACAGGGCTTCACCTACGAGCAGTACTTC. It specifies CASSDLQGFTYEQYF.